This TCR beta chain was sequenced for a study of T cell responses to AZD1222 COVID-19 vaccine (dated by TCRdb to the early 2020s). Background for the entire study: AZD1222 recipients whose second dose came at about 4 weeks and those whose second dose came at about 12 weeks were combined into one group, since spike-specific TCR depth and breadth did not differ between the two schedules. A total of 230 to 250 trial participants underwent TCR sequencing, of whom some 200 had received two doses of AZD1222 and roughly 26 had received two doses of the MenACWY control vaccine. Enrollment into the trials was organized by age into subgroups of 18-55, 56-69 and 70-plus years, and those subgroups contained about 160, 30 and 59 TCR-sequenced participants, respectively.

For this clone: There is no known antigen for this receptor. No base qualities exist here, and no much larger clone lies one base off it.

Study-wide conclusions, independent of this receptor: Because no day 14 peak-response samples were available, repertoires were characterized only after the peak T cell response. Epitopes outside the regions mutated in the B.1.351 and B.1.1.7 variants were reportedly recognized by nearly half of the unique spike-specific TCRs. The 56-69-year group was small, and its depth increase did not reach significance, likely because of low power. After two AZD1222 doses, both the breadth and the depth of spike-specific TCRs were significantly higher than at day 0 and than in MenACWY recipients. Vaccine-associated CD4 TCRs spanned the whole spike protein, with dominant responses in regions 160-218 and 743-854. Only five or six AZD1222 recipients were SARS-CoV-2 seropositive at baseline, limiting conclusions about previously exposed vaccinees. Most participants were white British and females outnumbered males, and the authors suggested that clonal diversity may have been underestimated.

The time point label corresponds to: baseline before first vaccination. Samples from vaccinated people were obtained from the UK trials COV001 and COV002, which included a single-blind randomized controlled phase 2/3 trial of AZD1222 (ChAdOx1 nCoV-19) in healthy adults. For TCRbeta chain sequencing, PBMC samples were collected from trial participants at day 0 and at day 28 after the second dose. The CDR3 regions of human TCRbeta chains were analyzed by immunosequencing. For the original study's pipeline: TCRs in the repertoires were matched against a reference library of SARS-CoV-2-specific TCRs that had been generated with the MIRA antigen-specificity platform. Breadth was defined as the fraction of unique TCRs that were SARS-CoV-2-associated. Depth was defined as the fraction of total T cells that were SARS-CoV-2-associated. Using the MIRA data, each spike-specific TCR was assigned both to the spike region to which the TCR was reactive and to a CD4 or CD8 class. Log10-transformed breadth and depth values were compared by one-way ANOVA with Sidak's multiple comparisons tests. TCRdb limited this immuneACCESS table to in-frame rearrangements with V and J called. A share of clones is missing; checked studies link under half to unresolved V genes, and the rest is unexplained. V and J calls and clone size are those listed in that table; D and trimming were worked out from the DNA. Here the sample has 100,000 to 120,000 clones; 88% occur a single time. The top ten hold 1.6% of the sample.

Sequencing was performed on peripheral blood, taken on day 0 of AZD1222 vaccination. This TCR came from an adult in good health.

The CDR3 is CASGLVLGRNTEAFF. The DNA sequence is as follows: TGTGCTAGTGGTTTGGTACTCGGCAGGAACACTGAAGCTTTCTTT. The chain is encoded by TRBV12-5 joined to TRBJ1-1; the D gene cannot be named for sure. Taken from the germline V gene, the CDR1 and CDR2 loops are LGHNT and FRNRAP. The trim is 0 bases for V and 1 base for J, with a gap of 9 bases between the germline ends. Taken from cysteine to phenylalanine, the CDR3 has 15 residues. The DNA shown is the 45-base CDR3, in frame from base 1.